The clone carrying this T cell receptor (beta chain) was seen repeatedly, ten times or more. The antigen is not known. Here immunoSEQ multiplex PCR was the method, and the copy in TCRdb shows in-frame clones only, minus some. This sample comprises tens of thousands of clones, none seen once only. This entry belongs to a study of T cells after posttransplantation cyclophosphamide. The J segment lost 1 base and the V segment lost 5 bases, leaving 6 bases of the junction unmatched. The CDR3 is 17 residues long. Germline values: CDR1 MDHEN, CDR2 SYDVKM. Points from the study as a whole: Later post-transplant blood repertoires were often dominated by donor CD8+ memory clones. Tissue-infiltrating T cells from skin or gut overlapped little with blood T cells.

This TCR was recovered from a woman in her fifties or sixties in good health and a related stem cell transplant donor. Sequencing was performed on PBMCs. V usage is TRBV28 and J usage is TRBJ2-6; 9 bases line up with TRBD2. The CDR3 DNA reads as TGTGCCAGCAGTCGAGCGGGGGGTGGTTCTGGGGCCAACGTCCTGACTTTC. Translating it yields CASSRAGGGSGANVLTF.